The present TCR beta chain was sequenced within a study of CD8+ T cells in alopecia areata. Notes on this clone: The antigen remains unidentified.

TCR sequencing used cDNA made by reverse transcription of extracted RNA. Generated by immunoSEQ multiplex PCR, the TCRdb table keeps only in-frame clones and is missing some. The sample has 110,000 or so clones; around 61% are singletons. Overall study results and limits: Clonality was higher in lesional than normal scalp, especially in alopecia totalis/universalis.

V lost 0 bases, J lost 3 bases, and 2 bases stayed unmatched. The germline V gene encodes CDR1 SGHNT and CDR2 YYREEE (reference sequence). The length of the CDR3 is 15 residues. This clonotype originated in a human donor in good health. Sequencing was done on a sample of CD4+ T cells sorted from blood. The V call is TRBV5-4, the J call TRBJ2-1; 8 bases align to TRBD1. The CDR3 sequence is CASSLAGGLYNEQFF. Here the CDR3 DNA reads TGTGCCAGCAGCTTGGCAGGGGGCCTCTACAATGAGCAGTTCTTC.